What follows is one TCR beta chain and its context. As yet, its antigen is unknown. J lost 1 base, V lost 0 bases, and 8 bases had no gene match. CDR1 SGHAT and CDR2 FQNNGV come from the germline V gene. The length of the CDR3 is 17 residues. The sample is drawn from a study of cytomegalovirus exposure and HLA in healthy donors. General study results and limits: Analysis was carried out at a later point, and it linked a missense DCLRE1C variant to TCR beta V- and J-gene trimming.

It was with 60 Vbeta and 13 Jbeta primers that the PCR ran. The data were produced by immunoSEQ multiplex PCR, yet TCRdb's version contains in-frame clones alone and is incomplete. Of about 140,000 clones listed, more than 60% are singletons. The sequenced material came from PBMCs. The chain recombines TRBV11-2 with TRBJ1-1; 7 bases line up with TRBD1. The receptor was derived from a female donor in good health and CMV-seronegative. CDR3 sequence reads: CASSLDYRGITNTEAFF. The CDR3 DNA is TGTGCCAGCAGCTTAGATTACAGGGGAATCACGAACACTGAAGCTTTCTTT.